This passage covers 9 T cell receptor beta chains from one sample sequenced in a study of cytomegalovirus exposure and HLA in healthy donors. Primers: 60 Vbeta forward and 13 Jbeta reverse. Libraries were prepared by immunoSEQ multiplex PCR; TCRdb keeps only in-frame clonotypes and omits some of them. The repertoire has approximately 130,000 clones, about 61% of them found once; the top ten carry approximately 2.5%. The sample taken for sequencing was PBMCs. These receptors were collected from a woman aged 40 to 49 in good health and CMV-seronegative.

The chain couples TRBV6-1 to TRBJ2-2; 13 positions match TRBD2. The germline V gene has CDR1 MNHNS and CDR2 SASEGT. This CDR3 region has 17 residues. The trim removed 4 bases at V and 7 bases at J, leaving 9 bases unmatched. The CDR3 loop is CASSALLAGGPNGELFF. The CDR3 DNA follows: TGTGCCAGCAGTGCGCTACTAGCGGGGGGGCCGAACGGGGAGCTGTTTTTT.

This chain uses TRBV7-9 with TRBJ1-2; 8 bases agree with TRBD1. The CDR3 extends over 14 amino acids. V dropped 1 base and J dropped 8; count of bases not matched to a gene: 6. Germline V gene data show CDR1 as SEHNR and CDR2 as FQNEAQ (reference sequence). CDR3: CASSLDGQGRGYTF. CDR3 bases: TGTGCCAGCAGCTTAGACGGACAGGGACGAGGCTACACCTTC.

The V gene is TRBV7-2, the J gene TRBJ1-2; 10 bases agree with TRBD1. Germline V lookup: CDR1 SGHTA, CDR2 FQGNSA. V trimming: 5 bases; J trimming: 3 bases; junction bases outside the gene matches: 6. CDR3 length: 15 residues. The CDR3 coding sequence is TGTGCCAGCAGCCGGGGACAGGGGTATGACTATGGCTACACCTTC. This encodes CASSRGQGYDYGYTF.

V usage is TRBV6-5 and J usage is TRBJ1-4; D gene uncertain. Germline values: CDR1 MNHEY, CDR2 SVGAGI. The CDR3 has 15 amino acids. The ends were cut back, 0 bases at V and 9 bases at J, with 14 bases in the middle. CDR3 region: CASSYSGRMSQKLFF. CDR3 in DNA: TGTGCCAGCAGTTACTCCGGGAGGATGTCTCAAAAACTGTTTTTT.

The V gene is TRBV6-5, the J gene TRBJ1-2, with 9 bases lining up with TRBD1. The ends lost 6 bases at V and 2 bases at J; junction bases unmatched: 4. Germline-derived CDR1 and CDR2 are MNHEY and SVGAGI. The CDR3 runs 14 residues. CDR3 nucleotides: TGTGCCAGCAGGACCACAGGGGGCAACTATGGCTACACCTTC. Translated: CASRTTGGNYGYTF.

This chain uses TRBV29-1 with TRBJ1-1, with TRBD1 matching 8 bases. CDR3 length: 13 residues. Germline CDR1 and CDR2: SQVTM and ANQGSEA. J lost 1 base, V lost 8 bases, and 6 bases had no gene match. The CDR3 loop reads CSFGDRSNTEAFF. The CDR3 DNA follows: TGCAGCTTTGGGGACAGGTCGAACACTGAAGCTTTCTTT.

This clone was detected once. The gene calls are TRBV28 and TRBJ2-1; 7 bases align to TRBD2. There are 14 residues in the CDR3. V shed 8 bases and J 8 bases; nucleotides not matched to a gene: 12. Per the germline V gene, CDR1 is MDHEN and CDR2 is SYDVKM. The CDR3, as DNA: TGTGCCAGCGGCCTCGGGCGGGGGATCGATGAGCAGTTCTTC. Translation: CASGLGRGIDEQFF.

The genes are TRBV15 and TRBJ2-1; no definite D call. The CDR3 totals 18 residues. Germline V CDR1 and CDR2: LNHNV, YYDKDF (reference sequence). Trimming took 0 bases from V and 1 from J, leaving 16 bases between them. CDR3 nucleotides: TGTGCCACCAGCAGAGATAGGTCTAGTGGTCGATCCTACAATGAGCAGTTCTTC. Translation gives CATSRDRSSGRSYNEQFF.

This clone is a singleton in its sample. CDR3 DNA: TGTGCCAGCAGTCCCCTAGACAGGGATACTGAAGCTTTCTTT. Translation gives CASSPLDRDTEAFF. V usage is TRBV6-5 and J usage is TRBJ1-1; TRBD1 matches 7 bases. V dropped 5 bases and J dropped 5; count of bases not matched to a gene: 8. Looked up from germline, CDR1 is MNHEY and CDR2 is SVGAGI. The CDR3 is 14 residues long.